This T cell receptor beta chain was sequenced for a study of blood T cell repertoires in COVID-19. Cohort allocation depended upon clinical history that participants reported. No more than 2 weeks before study entry, exposed participants had met a case of COVID-19. This table comes from immunoSEQ multiplex PCR, and its TCRdb copy is limited to in-frame clones, with some not included. Of fewer than 250,000 clones in the sample, 83% were seen once. This CDR3 spans 11 amino acids. The V end was cut by 5 bases, the J end by 7 bases, with 8 bases between. This clone has just a few counts. Other nucleotide sequences in the sample specify the same CDR3.

This receptor was obtained from a woman aged 50 to 65 who had been exposed to COVID-19. The sample consisted of PBMCs or T cells enriched from blood (not recorded which). The rearrangement joins TRBV12-3 or TRBV12-4 to TRBJ1-1; D not resolved. CDR3 protein: CASSLRYEAFF. CDR3 bases: TGTGCCAGCAGTCTGCGGTATGAAGCTTTCTTT.